The rows below give T cell receptor beta chains drawn from one sample of a study of T cell responses to AZD1222 COVID-19 vaccine. Some clones are missing from TCRdb's copy, which holds only in-frame ones; the method was immunoSEQ multiplex PCR. This sample has about 150,000 clones, with about 92% found just once. Here the sequenced sample was peripheral blood, taken 28 days after the second AZD1222 dose. Source of these receptors: an adult who received the AZD1222 COVID-19 vaccine. The CDR3 runs from the conserved cysteine through the conserved F or W. Each record gives: D gene, clone size, J gene, V gene, CDR3 DNA, CDR3 protein. The D gene is left open where the match is weak. Only some rows state a clone size, as once, few, many or a class for expanded clones.

d_gene: .; abundance: once; j_gene: TRBJ1-5; v_gene: TRBV4-3; CDR3nt: TGCGCCAGCAGCCCCGGGTCTGACGGTGAAAATCAGCCCCAGCATTTT; CDR3aa: CASSPGSDGENQPQHF
d_gene: .; abundance: .; j_gene: TRBJ2-1; v_gene: TRBV29-1; CDR3nt: TGCAGCGTTGAAGATCGGGCGGGAAGCTCCTACAATGAGCAGTTCTTC; CDR3aa: CSVEDRAGSSYNEQFF
d_gene: .; abundance: .; j_gene: TRBJ2-1; v_gene: TRBV9; CDR3nt: TGTGCCAGCAGCGTAGGCCAGCCCAATGAGCAGTTCTTC; CDR3aa: CASSVGQPNEQFF
d_gene: TRBD1; abundance: .; j_gene: TRBJ2-7; v_gene: TRBV11-2; CDR3nt: TGTGCCAGCAGCTTCAGGGGGCCCTCTCTCGGGAAGGCCTACGAGCAGTACTTC; CDR3aa: CASSFRGPSLGKAYEQYF
d_gene: .; abundance: .; j_gene: TRBJ1-1; v_gene: TRBV28; CDR3nt: TGTGCCGCTACCCGGGGGCGGGGTGAAGCTTTCTTT; CDR3aa: CAATRGRGEAFF
d_gene: TRBD1; abundance: .; j_gene: TRBJ1-3; v_gene: TRBV28; CDR3nt: TGTGCCAGCAGTTTGGATTCGCAGGGGGCTTCTGGAAACACCATATATTTT; CDR3aa: CASSLDSQGASGNTIYF
d_gene: .; abundance: .; j_gene: TRBJ2-2; v_gene: TRBV10-2; CDR3nt: TGCGCCAGCAGGCCTCCCTACACCGGGGAGCTGTTTTTT; CDR3aa: CASRPPYTGELFF
d_gene: .; abundance: .; j_gene: TRBJ1-2; v_gene: TRBV5-4; CDR3nt: TGTGCCAGCAGTTGGGCCGGGTCCCGCTGGAGTGGCTACACCTTC; CDR3aa: CASSWAGSRWSGYTF
d_gene: .; abundance: .; j_gene: TRBJ1-1; v_gene: TRBV7-9; CDR3nt: TGTGCCAGCAGCTTAGGGACCCACCTGAGACGGAACACTGAAGCTTTCTTT; CDR3aa: CASSLGTHLRRNTEAFF
d_gene: TRBD1; abundance: once; j_gene: TRBJ1-5; v_gene: TRBV4-1; CDR3nt: TGCGCCAGCAGCCCGAGGGTGGGGACAGGGGCAAATCAGCCCCAGCATTTT; CDR3aa: CASSPRVGTGANQPQHF
d_gene: .; abundance: .; j_gene: TRBJ2-2; v_gene: TRBV6-1; CDR3nt: TGTGCCAGCAGTGAGCTGGTGGACTCGTTGAACACCGGGGAGCTGTTTTTT; CDR3aa: CASSELVDSLNTGELFF
d_gene: .; abundance: .; j_gene: TRBJ1-2; v_gene: TRBV12-3/TRBV12-4; CDR3nt: TGTGCCACCTCCGTGGGGTATGGCTACACCTTC; CDR3aa: CATSVGYGYTF
d_gene: .; abundance: once; j_gene: TRBJ2-3; v_gene: TRBV5-4; CDR3nt: TGTGCCAGCACCCCTTGGGGACGCACAGATACGCAGTATTTT; CDR3aa: CASTPWGRTDTQYF
d_gene: .; abundance: .; j_gene: TRBJ1-2; v_gene: TRBV7-9; CDR3nt: TGTGCCAGCAGCTTAGCGGGGGGACAAGGTGGCTATGGCTACACCTTC; CDR3aa: CASSLAGGQGGYGYTF
d_gene: .; abundance: .; j_gene: TRBJ1-2; v_gene: TRBV6-5; CDR3nt: TGTGCCAGCAGCTACGGGACCCCAGCAGGGGACTATGGCTACACCTTC; CDR3aa: CASSYGTPAGDYGYTF
d_gene: .; abundance: .; j_gene: TRBJ1-1; v_gene: TRBV5-1; CDR3nt: TGCGCCAGCCGCTGGGAAAACACTGAAGCTTTCTTT; CDR3aa: CASRWENTEAFF
d_gene: .; abundance: .; j_gene: TRBJ2-7; v_gene: TRBV30; CDR3nt: TGTGCCTGGAGTGCAGCGCCGAGCTCCTACGAGCAGTACTTC; CDR3aa: CAWSAAPSSYEQYF
d_gene: .; abundance: .; j_gene: TRBJ1-4; v_gene: TRBV7-9; CDR3nt: TGTGCCAGCAGCATCCTACCAGGGAAAGGTGAAAAACTGTTTTTT; CDR3aa: CASSILPGKGEKLFF
d_gene: .; abundance: .; j_gene: TRBJ2-1; v_gene: TRBV19; CDR3nt: TGTGCCAGTAGTATAGTGTCAGGATGGGGGGCTGACTACAATGAGCAGTTCTTC; CDR3aa: CASSIVSGWGADYNEQFF
d_gene: TRBD1; abundance: .; j_gene: TRBJ2-1; v_gene: TRBV6-1; CDR3nt: TGTGCCAGCAGTGAACAGGGGGCAGGTGAGCAGTTCTTC; CDR3aa: CASSEQGAGEQFF
d_gene: TRBD2; abundance: .; j_gene: TRBJ2-7; v_gene: TRBV10-2; CDR3nt: TGCGCCAGCCAGGGGCTAGCGGGCTACGAGCAGTACTTC; CDR3aa: CASQGLAGYEQYF
d_gene: .; abundance: .; j_gene: TRBJ1-1; v_gene: TRBV7-6; CDR3nt: TGTGCCAGCAGCTCCAAACAGGGCGTGCTGGGACCGAACACTGAAGCTTTCTTT; CDR3aa: CASSSKQGVLGPNTEAFF
d_gene: TRBD2; abundance: .; j_gene: TRBJ2-1; v_gene: TRBV5-1; CDR3nt: TGCGCCAGCAGCTTCGGACTAGCCAATGAGCAGTTCTTC; CDR3aa: CASSFGLANEQFF
d_gene: .; abundance: .; j_gene: TRBJ2-7; v_gene: TRBV18; CDR3nt: TGTGCCAGCTCACCAAAACGGATTCACTACGAGCAGTACTTC; CDR3aa: CASSPKRIHYEQYF
d_gene: .; abundance: .; j_gene: TRBJ2-7; v_gene: TRBV21-1; CDR3nt: TGTGCCAGCAGCAATCGGGACAGGGGAAAAGAGCAGTACTTC; CDR3aa: CASSNRDRGKEQYF
d_gene: .; abundance: .; j_gene: TRBJ1-6; v_gene: TRBV18; CDR3nt: TGTGCCAGCTCACCAAAGGCGGGGGAAGGTTCACCCCTCCACTTT; CDR3aa: CASSPKAGEGSPLHF
d_gene: TRBD1; abundance: once; j_gene: TRBJ1-1; v_gene: TRBV28; CDR3nt: TGTGCCAGCAGGAGACTACACAGGGGGTTCCCGGGAACTGAAGCTTTCTTT; CDR3aa: CASRRLHRGFPGTEAFF
d_gene: TRBD1; abundance: .; j_gene: TRBJ1-2; v_gene: TRBV10-3; CDR3nt: TGTGCCATCAGTTTCAGGGGGTATGGCTACACCTTC; CDR3aa: CAISFRGYGYTF
d_gene: TRBD2; abundance: .; j_gene: TRBJ2-3; v_gene: TRBV13; CDR3nt: TGTGCCAGCAGCTTAGCGGGAGGGGGTCCAGATACGCAGTATTTT; CDR3aa: CASSLAGGGPDTQYF
d_gene: TRBD1; abundance: .; j_gene: TRBJ1-5; v_gene: TRBV28; CDR3nt: TGTGCCAGCAGGGCCCGGGACAGCAGCAATCAGCCCCAGCATTTT; CDR3aa: CASRARDSSNQPQHF
d_gene: TRBD2; abundance: once; j_gene: TRBJ2-1; v_gene: TRBV7-9; CDR3nt: TGTGCCAGCAGCTTACTCTATAGCGGGAGGCATGAGCAGTTCTTC; CDR3aa: CASSLLYSGRHEQFF
d_gene: .; abundance: .; j_gene: TRBJ2-3; v_gene: TRBV19; CDR3nt: TGTGCCAGTAGTATAGATCGGCAGGGGTTGGGCACAGATACGCAGTATTTT; CDR3aa: CASSIDRQGLGTDTQYF
d_gene: .; abundance: .; j_gene: TRBJ2-6; v_gene: TRBV18; CDR3nt: TGTGCCAGCTCACGGACCCCTCTCTTTGGGGCCAACGTCCTGACTTTC; CDR3aa: CASSRTPLFGANVLTF
d_gene: TRBD2; abundance: .; j_gene: TRBJ2-7; v_gene: TRBV27; CDR3nt: TGTGCCAGCAGTTTATCGGGGCAACCGGGACTAGGGTCCCACGAGCAGTACTTC; CDR3aa: CASSLSGQPGLGSHEQYF
d_gene: .; abundance: .; j_gene: TRBJ2-7; v_gene: TRBV4-3; CDR3nt: TGCGCCAGCAGCCAAGAAGGTACCGGCGAGCAGTACTTC; CDR3aa: CASSQEGTGEQYF
d_gene: TRBD2; abundance: .; j_gene: TRBJ2-3; v_gene: TRBV5-1; CDR3nt: TGCGCCAGCAGCTTGGACGGCCTAGCGGACACAGATACGCAGTATTTT; CDR3aa: CASSLDGLADTDTQYF
d_gene: .; abundance: .; j_gene: TRBJ2-7; v_gene: TRBV28; CDR3nt: TGTGCCAGCAGGGGGAACGGGGCCGAGCAGTACTTC; CDR3aa: CASRGNGAEQYF
d_gene: .; abundance: .; j_gene: TRBJ2-7; v_gene: TRBV9; CDR3nt: TGTGCCAGCAGCGTAGGGAGCTCCTACGAGCAGTACTTC; CDR3aa: CASSVGSSYEQYF
d_gene: TRBD2; abundance: .; j_gene: TRBJ2-7; v_gene: TRBV3-1/TRBV3-2; CDR3nt: TGTGCCAGCAGCCAAGATGGGACTAGCGGCAACGAGCAGTACTTC; CDR3aa: CASSQDGTSGNEQYF
d_gene: .; abundance: .; j_gene: TRBJ1-5; v_gene: TRBV10-3; CDR3nt: TGTGCCATCAGTGCCCGGGGGGATCAGCCCCAGCATTTT; CDR3aa: CAISARGDQPQHF
d_gene: .; abundance: .; j_gene: TRBJ2-2; v_gene: TRBV19; CDR3nt: TGTGCCAGTAACCTTGGGACCACGGGGAGGGAGCTGTTTTTT; CDR3aa: CASNLGTTGRELFF
d_gene: .; abundance: .; j_gene: TRBJ2-7; v_gene: TRBV6-5; CDR3nt: TGTGCCAGCAGTTACTGGAGGGGCGTCGAGCAGTACTTC; CDR3aa: CASSYWRGVEQYF
d_gene: TRBD2; abundance: .; j_gene: TRBJ2-7; v_gene: TRBV5-3; CDR3nt: TGTGCCAGAAGCTCCAACCAGCGTCCTCGGGAGGCCCGCCAGTACGAGCAGTACTTC; CDR3aa: CARSSNQRPREARQYEQYF
d_gene: TRBD1; abundance: .; j_gene: TRBJ1-1; v_gene: TRBV29-1; CDR3nt: TGCAGCGCTGGACAGGGAGGTGAAGCTTTCTTT; CDR3aa: CSAGQGGEAFF
d_gene: .; abundance: once; j_gene: TRBJ2-2; v_gene: TRBV5-6; CDR3nt: TGTGCCAGCAGCTTGAGGACCAGGAACACCGGGGAGCTGTTTTTT; CDR3aa: CASSLRTRNTGELFF
d_gene: .; abundance: .; j_gene: TRBJ2-1; v_gene: TRBV15; CDR3nt: TGTGCCACCAGCAGAGACCGGAGCCTATATGAGCAGTTCTTC; CDR3aa: CATSRDRSLYEQFF
d_gene: .; abundance: few; j_gene: TRBJ1-2; v_gene: TRBV24-1; CDR3nt: TGTGCCACCAGTGATTTGGCCGGGGCACGGGGCTACACCTTC; CDR3aa: CATSDLAGARGYTF
d_gene: .; abundance: once; j_gene: TRBJ2-5; v_gene: TRBV23-1; CDR3nt: TGCGCCAGCAGTCACTCGAGACGGGCGGCCCCCAAATACCAAGAGACCCAGTACTTC; CDR3aa: CASSHSRRAAPKYQETQYF
d_gene: TRBD1; abundance: once; j_gene: TRBJ1-4; v_gene: TRBV7-2; CDR3nt: TGTGCCAGCAGCCCAATATCCGGGACAGGGATTAATGAAAAACTGTTTTTT; CDR3aa: CASSPISGTGINEKLFF
d_gene: TRBD2; abundance: .; j_gene: TRBJ2-3; v_gene: TRBV7-9; CDR3nt: TGTGCCAGCAGCCCCCGAGGGAGGGGCACAGATACGCAGTATTTT; CDR3aa: CASSPRGRGTDTQYF
d_gene: TRBD1; abundance: .; j_gene: TRBJ1-2; v_gene: TRBV11-2; CDR3nt: TGTGCCAGCAGCTCCCTCAGGGGGCATAGCTATGGCTACACCTTC; CDR3aa: CASSSLRGHSYGYTF